The sequence of this T cell receptor (beta chain) was determined in a study of T cell responses to AZD1222 COVID-19 vaccine. Study results and limitations: Nearly half of unique spike-specific TCRs reportedly avoided B.1.351 and B.1.1.7 mutated regions. Repertoires were collected only later (after the peak T cell response had occurred). The donors showed a predominance of white British ancestry and of females, with possible underestimation of clonal diversity.

With respect to this clone: Its antigen is unknown.

TCRdb keeps only in-frame clones here, not all; method: immunoSEQ multiplex PCR. The sample carries roughly 81,000 clones, approximately 86% recorded once. Germline values: CDR1 MDHEN, CDR2 SYDVKM. The ends lost 6 bases at V and 7 bases at J; junction bases unmatched: 7. CDR3 length: 15 amino acids. Specimen: peripheral blood, collected on day 0 of AZD1222 vaccination. This sequence was found in an adult in good health. The rearrangement uses TRBV28 and TRBJ1-6; 9 positions agree with TRBD1. CDR3 residues: CASSSAGTGNSPLHF. In DNA, the CDR3 is TGTGCCAGCAGCTCCGCCGGGACAGGGAATTCACCCCTCCACTTT.